This TCR beta chain was sequenced in a study of CD4 and CD8 cells across lung adenocarcinoma regions. TCRdb analysed the PCR reads with MiXCR anew, one entry per CDR3 protein. The profile covers about 12,000 distinct CDR3 sequences, with 53% appearing a single time and 30% to 40% taken by the ten largest. Localized lung adenocarcinoma, a non-small cell lung cancer, affected the donors. CDR3 length equals 14 residues. V gave up 2 bases and J gave up 9 bases; unmatched junction bases: 6. Germline CDR1 SGHTA, CDR2 FQGNSA. The sequenced sample was CD8+ T cells from the center of a lung tumor. The receptor's source is a female donor with lung adenocarcinoma. The CD4 and CD8 labels of this study may be unreliable. The chain recombines TRBV7-2 with TRBJ2-1; 8 bases align to TRBD2. In nucleotides, the CDR3 is TGTGCCAGCAGCTTACGGGGGGGGGGCCGTGAGCAGTTCTTC. Amino acids: CASSLRGGGREQFF.